The text below deals with one T cell receptor (beta chain). Its matching antigen is unknown. This entry belongs to a study of T-cell memory formation after mild COVID-19. On the study more broadly: Across donors, TCR clusters were largely donor specific. The study, taken as a whole, reports: Cross-reactive memory seemingly joined, as some responding clones were found in pre-infection memory.

This CDR3 is built from 15 residues. Trimming took off 1 base at V and 0 bases at J, with 8 bases between the two ends. Barcoded TCR alpha and TCR beta cDNA libraries with UMIs came from 5'RACE using constant-segment primers. MiXCR was run by TCRdb on the 5' RACE reads, yielding one entry per CDR3 protein. The table shows around 310,000 distinct CDR3 sequences, with roughly 15% occurring only once. This rearrangement joins TRBV12-3 or TRBV12-4 to TRBJ2-3; D is unclear. This clonotype originated in a man aged 18 to 30 who had mild COVID-19 (a few samples of this study predate the infection). Cell type and time point are not known. The sequencing input was PBMCs or a T cell subset sorted from them (not recorded which). The CDR3 sequence: CASSLGVRSTDTQYF. CDR3 nucleotides: TGTGCCAGCAGTTTAGGGGTAAGAAGCACAGATACGCAGTATTTT.